This paragraph reports one T cell receptor (beta chain). Antigen: not known. The sample is drawn from a study of molecular identifiers for immune sequencing clone quantification. Trimming took 0 bases from V and 4 from J; bases not matched to a gene: 5. The CDR3 loop spans 17 amino acids. CDR1 is LGHNA and CDR2 is YSLEER in the germline V gene. Naive CD8 libraries used about 17,000 to 1,000,000 sorted cells and 10%, 30% or 50% RNA. Using a CD8+CD4-CCR7+CD45RA+ phenotype, naive CD8 T cells were sorted. Previously described methods and listed TCR primers were employed for the bulk TCR libraries. TCRdb re-derived calls from the PCR reads in MiXCR, one entry per CDR3 protein. Of about 640,000 distinct CDR3 sequences in the sample, about 20% are singletons; the top ten hold around 0.86%. Study-wide findings and caveats: Barcode sharing among identical TCR molecules could make large clones appear smaller.

V usage is TRBV4-3 and J usage is TRBJ2-1; 11 bases map to TRBD2. The sample was naive CD8+ T cells from blood, with Jurkat cell RNA spiked in. Subset specified: FACS-sorted CD8+CD4-CCR7+CD45RA+ naive T cells. The receptor was derived from a human donor in good health. Some libraries in this study had Jurkat cell RNA spiked in. CDR3 DNA sequence: TGCGCCAGCAGCCAAGATTTACTAGCGGGGGAATACAATGAGCAGTTCTTC. Encoded protein: CASSQDLLAGEYNEQFF.